This T cell receptor (beta chain) was profiled in a study of T cells after yellow fever vaccination. Overall study: SMART-Seq v4 Ultra Low Input handled preparation of low-cell-number fractions. Study-level findings and limits: Researchers cautioned that FACS-sorted repertoires could harbor abundant clonotypes contaminating from the bulk population.

The CDR3 spans 15 residues. The V end lost 5 bases, the J end lost 0 bases, and 14 bases lay between the germline ends. TCRdb itself ran the 5' RACE reads through MiXCR, one entry per CDR3 protein. The sample has some 550,000 distinct CDR3 sequences, 15% to 20% seen once. This clonotype was counted ten times or more. Its antigen is currently unknown. Sequenced material: PBMCs, taken 15 days after the yellow fever booster vaccination. V and J are TRBV12-3 or TRBV12-4 and TRBJ2-7; D is possibly TRBD1 (5 bases). This TCR came from a man aged 30 to 39 who received the YFV17D yellow fever vaccine. CDR3 sequence (DNA): TGTGCCAGCAGTGCCACGTACAGGAGCTCCTACGAGCAGTACTTC. Translating it yields CASSATYRSSYEQYF.